The sequence of this T cell receptor beta chain was determined in a study of blood T cell repertoires in COVID-19. Study background: The United States, Italy and Spain were the sources of the acute and convalescent COVID-19 samples.

In the source study's methods: The assay estimated nucleated cells by amplifying reference gene primers. Some clones are missing from TCRdb's copy, which holds only in-frame ones; the method was immunoSEQ multiplex PCR. From that table come the V and J calls and clone size; the DNA was used to work out D and trimming. The profile shows 150,000 to 200,000 clones, roughly 80% of them singletons. The CDR3 is made up of 15 amino acids. Germline V CDR1 and CDR2: KGHSH, LQKENI. Trimming pared 0 bases from V and 3 bases from J, leaving 11 bases between. The age range of participants was 18 to 89 years, with residence in about two dozen US areas. Participant reports of clinical history set cohort assignment.

The sample was PBMCs or T cells enriched from blood (not recorded which). The TCR comes from a woman in her fifties or sixties with acute COVID-19. The chain recombines TRBV18 with TRBJ1-1; TRBD1 is a possible D gene (6 bases). The chain's CDR3 is CASSPPAGEDTEAFF. The CDR3 nucleotides are TGTGCCAGCTCACCACCGGCAGGGGAAGACACTGAAGCTTTCTTT.